Listed below are T cell receptor beta chains from one sample, sequenced in a study of cytomegalovirus exposure and HLA in healthy donors. The table came from immunoSEQ multiplex PCR; TCRdb's copy has only in-frame clones and leaves some out. Of roughly 65,000 clones listed, about 94% are singletons. The sequenced sample consisted of PBMCs. The receptors originated from a man aged 18 to 29 in good health and CMV-seropositive. Both conserved end residues are part of each CDR3. D genes are given only for firm matches. Expanded clones get a size class; other rows say once, few or many, or leave the size out.

cdr3_nt cdr3_aa v_call d_call j_call clone_size
TGTGCCAGCAGCGGAGGGACGGAACCAACTAATGAAAAACTGTTTTTT CASSGGTEPTNEKLFF TRBV5-4 - TRBJ1-4 -
TGTGCCAGCAGCCCTCTAGCGGGGCCCCTTCTGGAGTTCTTC CASSPLAGPLLEFF TRBV14 TRBD2 TRBJ2-1 -
TGTGCCTGGAACTCGTATCAATCAACTAGCACAGATACGCAGTATTTT CAWNSYQSTSTDTQYF TRBV30 - TRBJ2-3 -
TGTGCCTGGACAGGGGGTTACGAGCAGTACTTC CAWTGGYEQYF TRBV30 TRBD1 TRBJ2-7 -
TGTGCCAGCAGCTTGGCCGAGAATGAGCAGTTCTTC CASSLAENEQFF TRBV5-4 - TRBJ2-1 -
TGTGCCAGCTCACCACCGTCTCAGTCCTACGAGCAGTACTTC CASSPPSQSYEQYF TRBV18 - TRBJ2-7 once
TGTGCTAGTGGTTTCCCTGGACAGGAGGTCGTGCAGTTCTTC CASGFPGQEVVQFF TRBV12-5 TRBD1 TRBJ2-1 -
TGTGCCAGCAGCTTTGGACAGTTGGAGACCCAGTACTTC CASSFGQLETQYF TRBV7-2 - TRBJ2-5 -
TGTGCCAGCGGACGGACAGGGACGACTGAAGCTTTCTTT CASGRTGTTEAFF TRBV7-2 TRBD1 TRBJ1-1 -
TGTGCCAGCAGAAGGACATCTACCATCTACGAGCAGTACTTC CASRRTSTIYEQYF TRBV6-1 - TRBJ2-7 -
TGTGCCAGCGGACAGACAGGGTCCCGAAACAATGAGCAGTTCTTC CASGQTGSRNNEQFF TRBV28 TRBD1 TRBJ2-1 -
TGTGCCAGCAGCCAAGGGGGACTAGCGGGGGGCTACGAGCAGTACTTC CASSQGGLAGGYEQYF TRBV4-2 TRBD2 TRBJ2-7 -
TGTGCCACCAGCAGAGATCGGCGGGCCTACGAGCAGTACTTC CATSRDRRAYEQYF TRBV15 - TRBJ2-7 -
TGTGCCAGCAGTTACCTAGCGGACGGGTACGAGCAGTACTTC CASSYLADGYEQYF TRBV6-5 TRBD2 TRBJ2-7 -
TGTGCCAGCAGCCCGTGGGGGGGCACCGGGGAGCTGTTTTTT CASSPWGGTGELFF TRBV11-3 TRBD2 TRBJ2-2 -
TGTGCCAGCAGCTTTACCCGGACAGGGGATGGCTACACCTTC CASSFTRTGDGYTF TRBV7-2 TRBD1 TRBJ1-2 -
TGTGCCAGCAGCGGAGGGGGGTCGGGAGGACTTCGGGAGACCCAGTACTTC CASSGGGSGGLRETQYF TRBV9 - TRBJ2-5 -
TGTGCCACGATGGGACAGGGAGCGAACACTGAAGCTTTCTTT CATMGQGANTEAFF TRBV19 TRBD1 TRBJ1-1 -
TGCAGCGTTGAAATTCAGCGGAACACTGAAGCTTTCTTT CSVEIQRNTEAFF TRBV29-1 - TRBJ1-1 once
TGCGCCAGCAGTGCCGTCGAGGGGACAAGCACAGATACGCAGTATTTT CASSAVEGTSTDTQYF TRBV10-1 - TRBJ2-3 -
TGTGCCAGCAGTTATCTACAGGGCTCCCGTACGCAGTATTTT CASSYLQGSRTQYF TRBV27 - TRBJ2-3 -
TGCGCCAGCAGTGAGGGGGGGAACACAGATACGCAGTATTTT CASSEGGNTDTQYF TRBV10-1 - TRBJ2-3 -
TGTGCCAGCAGTTGGACTAGCGGGGGGAACACCGGGGAGCTGTTTTTT CASSWTSGGNTGELFF TRBV7-2 TRBD2 TRBJ2-2 -
TGTGCCAGCAGCCGAGACAGGGCCTATGGCTACACCTTC CASSRDRAYGYTF TRBV5-6 TRBD1 TRBJ1-2 -
TGTGCCAGCAGCCACGGACTAGCGGATGAGCAGTTCTTC CASSHGLADEQFF TRBV7-9 TRBD2 TRBJ2-1 -
TGTGCCAGCAGCGTAGGGACTATCTACAATGAGCAGTTCTTC CASSVGTIYNEQFF TRBV9 - TRBJ2-1 -
TGTGCCAGCTCTGACTACCAAGAGACCCAGTACTTC CASSDYQETQYF TRBV27 - TRBJ2-5 -
TGTGCCAGCAGTGAACCGCCAGGCCAAGAGACCCAGTACTTC CASSEPPGQETQYF TRBV25-1 - TRBJ2-5 -
TGTGCCAGCAGTTTCGCTAAGTATCAGCCCCAGCATTTT CASSFAKYQPQHF TRBV27 - TRBJ1-5 -
TGTGCTAGCAGCTTAGAGCTTAGGAGCGGGGGATACAATGAGCAGTTCTTC CASSLELRSGGYNEQFF TRBV7-7 TRBD2 TRBJ2-1 -
TGTGCTAGCAGCCTTGGACAGGGGTTCGGAGAGACCCAGTACTTC CASSLGQGFGETQYF TRBV7-7 TRBD1 TRBJ2-5 -
TGCGCCAGCAGCGACGGACAGGGGTCTACCTACGAGCAGTACTTC CASSDGQGSTYEQYF TRBV5-1 TRBD1 TRBJ2-7 -
TGTGCCAGCAGCCTAGGACATAGCACAGATACGCAGTATTTT CASSLGHSTDTQYF TRBV6-5 - TRBJ2-3 -
TGTGCCAGCAGTTTATTACCTAGGCTAGTGGGTCGTAATGAGCAGTTCTTC CASSLLPRLVGRNEQFF TRBV28 - TRBJ2-1 -
TGCAGCGTTGAATCGCGGGCAGGCCCAAACTACGAGCAGTACTTC CSVESRAGPNYEQYF TRBV29-1 - TRBJ2-7 -
TGTGCCAGCAGTTGGAGGGGTTCCTATAATTCACCCCTCCACTTT CASSWRGSYNSPLHF TRBV27 - TRBJ1-6 -
TGCGCCAGCAACCCTAGCGGGACCACAGATACGCAGTATTTT CASNPSGTTDTQYF TRBV5-1 TRBD2 TRBJ2-3 -
TGTGCCAGCAGCTTAGCGTTTTGGAGACCAGTCTTC CASSLAFWRPVF TRBV7-8 - TRBJ2-1 once
TGTGCCAGCAGCGGACAGGGCTTTGCTGAAGCTTTCTTT CASSGQGFAEAFF TRBV2 TRBD1 TRBJ1-1 -
TGTGCCAGTAGTATCCCGACAGGGGGTTATGGCTACACCTTC CASSIPTGGYGYTF TRBV19 TRBD1 TRBJ1-2 -
TGTGCCAGCAGCTTAGGCAGGGCCCTCTCCTACGAGCAGTACTTC CASSLGRALSYEQYF TRBV7-9 - TRBJ2-7 once
TGTGCCAGCAGTGTAGGGACTAGCGGGATCAATGAGCAGTTCTTC CASSVGTSGINEQFF TRBV2 TRBD2 TRBJ2-1 -
TGTGCCAGCAGCCAGGCCGGGAAAGCCACAGATGTAGATACGCAGTATTTT CASSQAGKATDVDTQYF TRBV14 - TRBJ2-3 -
TGTGCCAGCAGTTACTGTGGGACAGCTAAATTCACAGATACGCAGTATTTT CASSYCGTAKFTDTQYF TRBV6-7 TRBD1 TRBJ2-3 -
TGTGCCAGTAGTATAGGTCGCAGGGAGGGCAATCAGCCCCAGCATTTT CASSIGRREGNQPQHF TRBV19 - TRBJ1-5 once
TGTGCCAGCAGTTCATCGGTGACAGGGGCCTACGAGCAGTACTTC CASSSSVTGAYEQYF TRBV27 TRBD1 TRBJ2-7 -
TGCGCCAGCAGTGGAAGTGGAGGGGAGCAGTACTTC CASSGSGGEQYF TRBV10-1 - TRBJ2-7 once
TGCGCCAGCAGCCAAACCCGAACAGGGCCCGAGCAGTATTTC CASSQTRTGPEQYF TRBV4-1 - TRBJ2-7 -
TGTGCCAGCAGTGGAAGGGGGCCAGGGGGCGCCGGCGGGGAGCTGTTTTTT CASSGRGPGGAGGELFF TRBV2 TRBD1 TRBJ2-2 -
TGCGCCAGCAGCTTGGCCGGGGTTTCAGGTCAGCCCCAGCATTTT CASSLAGVSGQPQHF TRBV5-1 - TRBJ1-5 -
TGCGCCAGCAGCTTGTCTAGCGGATCCTACAATGAGCAGTTCTTC CASSLSSGSYNEQFF TRBV5-1 TRBD2 TRBJ2-1 -
TGTGCCAGCTCACCACGGACAGACGGGGAGCTGTTTTTT CASSPRTDGELFF TRBV18 - TRBJ2-2 -
TGTGCCAGCAGCAAAGAAAGAGGCGCGGGTGAGATGCGCTACGAGCAGTACTTC CASSKERGAGEMRYEQYF TRBV21-1 - TRBJ2-7 once
TGTGCCAGCAGCGTCCCACTAGCGGGAGTTACAGATACGCAGTATTTT CASSVPLAGVTDTQYF TRBV7-8 TRBD2 TRBJ2-3 -
TGTGCCAGCAGCTCGGGACAGGGGGCGGATGAGCAGTTCTTC CASSSGQGADEQFF TRBV7-2 TRBD1 TRBJ2-1 -